This T cell receptor beta chain was recovered during a study of blood T cell repertoires in COVID-19. Sequenced by immunoSEQ multiplex PCR; TCRdb stores in-frame clones only, minus some. The profile shows hundreds of thousands of clones, 80% to 90% of them singletons. Trimming took 2 bases from V and 5 from J, leaving 12 bases between them. The CDR3 is 13 residues long. From germline, CDR1 is GTSNPN and CDR2 SVGIG (reference sequence). V and J are TRBV30 and TRBJ2-5, with D tentatively TRBD1 (6 bases). The source material was PBMCs or T cells enriched from blood (not recorded which). The clonotype comes from a man aged 18-30 years who had recovered from COVID-19. The CDR3 DNA reads as TGTGCCTGGAGTAACAGGGACCCTGAGACCCAGTACTTC. Its protein is CAWSNRDPETQYF.